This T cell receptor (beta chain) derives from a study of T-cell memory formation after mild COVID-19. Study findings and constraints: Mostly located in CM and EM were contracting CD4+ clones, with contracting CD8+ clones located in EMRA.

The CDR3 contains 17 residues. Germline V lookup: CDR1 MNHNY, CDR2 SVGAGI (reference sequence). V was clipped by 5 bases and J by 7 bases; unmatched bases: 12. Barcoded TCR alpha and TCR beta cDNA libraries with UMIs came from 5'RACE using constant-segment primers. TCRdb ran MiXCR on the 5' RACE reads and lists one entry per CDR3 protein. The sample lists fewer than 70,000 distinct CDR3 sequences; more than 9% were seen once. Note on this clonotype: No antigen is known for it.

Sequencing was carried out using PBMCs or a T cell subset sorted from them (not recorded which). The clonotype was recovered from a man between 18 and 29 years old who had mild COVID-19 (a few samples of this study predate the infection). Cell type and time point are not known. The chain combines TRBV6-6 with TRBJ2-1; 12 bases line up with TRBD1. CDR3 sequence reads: CASSTMTGTGGENEQFF. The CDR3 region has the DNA TGTGCCAGCAGTACCATGACCGGGACAGGGGGCGAAAATGAGCAGTTCTTC.